This T cell receptor (beta chain) was sequenced during a study of blood T cell repertoires in COVID-19. Study as a whole: The analysed material was cDNA or gDNA that came from T cells, B-cell-depleted T cells, or PBMCs.

Germline CDR1 reads SGHTA; CDR2 reads FQGTGA. This CDR3 spans 16 amino acids. V shed 5 bases and J 8 bases; nucleotides not matched to a gene: 12. Original processing methods: For nucleated cells, counts were estimated from reference gene primer amplification. Sequencing was performed with immunoSEQ multiplex PCR; in TCRdb, only in-frame clones are kept and a portion is missing. That table supplies the V and J calls and clone size; D and trimming were determined from the DNA. The sample lists about 240,000 clones, approximately 78% occurring once. The TCR comes from a woman in her sixties with active or convalescent COVID-19. The chain joins TRBV7-3 to TRBJ2-1; the match to TRBD2 covers 10 bases. The sample was peripheral blood. CDR3 DNA: TGTGCCAGCAGCCTCATGGGACTAGCGACGCCGGATGAGCAGTTCTTC. Amino acid sequence: CASSLMGLATPDEQFF.